A single sample is the source of the 8 T cell receptor beta chains below, sequenced in a study of T-cell reconstitution after alpha-beta-depleted transplantation in children. Unique molecular identifiers were incorporated when the TCRbeta library was constructed. TCRdb called the PCR reads again in MiXCR, with one record for every CDR3 protein. The data contain roughly 500,000 distinct CDR3 sequences, around 16% of them singletons. The sequences come from PBMCs from the stem cell graft donor, collected from the stem cell graft. The receptors come from a human donor who donated a stem cell graft to a child with acute lymphoblastic leukemia.

Only a few counts were recorded for this clonotype. This chain joins TRBV2 and TRBJ1-2; D is ambiguous. The V gene lost 6 bases and the J gene lost 4 bases, with 9 bases spanning the gap. Germline values: CDR1 SNHLY, CDR2 FYNNEI. The CDR3 has 12 amino acids. CDR3: CASREVIYGYTF. CDR3 DNA: TGTGCCAGCAGGGAGGTCATCTATGGCTACACCTTC.

The CDR3 region has the DNA TGCAGTGCTATTAAAGGGGACAGGGGGCTCGAGACCCAGTACTTC. Its translation: CSAIKGDRGLETQYF. The rearrangement links TRBV20-1 to TRBJ2-5; 12 bases line up with TRBD1. Germline lookup yields CDR1 DFQATT and CDR2 SNEGSKA (reference sequence). This CDR3 is built from 15 residues. The ends lost 4 bases at V and 5 bases at J; junction bases unmatched: 8.

The CDR3 region is CASSLGLWNTGELFF. The CDR3 region has the DNA TGCGCCAGCAGCCTCGGCCTCTGGAACACCGGGGAGCTGTTTTTT. This chain uses TRBV5-1 with TRBJ2-2, with D unresolved. The germline V and J ends were trimmed by 4 bases and 1 base, with 11 bases remaining between them. CDR1 is SGHRS and CDR2 is YFSETQ in the germline V gene. This CDR3 comprises 15 residues.

This clonotype has just a few counts. This chain joins TRBV5-1 and TRBJ2-1; tentatively, D is TRBD2 (5 bases). Germline V gene sequence: CDR1 SGHRS, CDR2 YFSETQ. The CDR3 is 12 amino acids. Trimming pared 6 bases from V and 5 bases from J, leaving 9 bases between. The CDR3 sequence: CASTLGDNEQFF. CDR3 bases: TGCGCCAGCACCCTCGGGGACAATGAGCAGTTCTTC.

This clonotype was observed a handful of times. The chain links TRBV12-3 or TRBV12-4 to TRBJ1-3; D is uncertain. Trimming shortened V by 6 bases and J by 2 bases, and 8 bases separated the two germline ends. This CDR3 has 13 residues. CDR3 in amino acids: CASSVSPGNTIYF. Written as DNA, the CDR3 is TGTGCCAGCAGCGTCTCTCCTGGAAACACCATATATTTT.

The V gene is TRBV12-3 or TRBV12-4, the J gene TRBJ1-6; D is possibly TRBD1 (5 bases). The CDR3 runs to 14 residues. Trimming shortened V by 4 bases and J by 7 bases, and 11 bases separated the two germline ends. CDR3 amino acids: CASSSRAGNSPLHF. CDR3 coding DNA: TGTGCCAGCAGTTCCCGGGCAGGGAATTCACCCCTCCACTTT.

The gene calls are TRBV5-1 and TRBJ2-2, with 8 nucleotides matching TRBD1. With 3 bases clipped from V and 5 bases from J, the junction kept 6 bases outside the gene matches. This CDR3 has 15 amino acids. Germline loops: CDR1 SGHRS, CDR2 YFSETQ. Written as DNA, the CDR3 is TGCGCCAGCAGCTCTACAACAGGGGGTACCGGGGAGCTGTTTTTT. It encodes CASSSTTGGTGELFF.

V and J are TRBV29-1 and TRBJ2-6, with D unresolved. Trimming shortened V by 0 bases and J by 0 bases, and 3 bases separated the two germline ends. Per germline, CDR1 SQVTM and CDR2 ANQGSEA. This CDR3 comprises 14 residues. The CDR3 spells CSVEDSSGANVLTF. CDR3 nucleotide sequence: TGCAGCGTTGAAGACAGCTCTGGGGCCAACGTCCTGACTTTC.